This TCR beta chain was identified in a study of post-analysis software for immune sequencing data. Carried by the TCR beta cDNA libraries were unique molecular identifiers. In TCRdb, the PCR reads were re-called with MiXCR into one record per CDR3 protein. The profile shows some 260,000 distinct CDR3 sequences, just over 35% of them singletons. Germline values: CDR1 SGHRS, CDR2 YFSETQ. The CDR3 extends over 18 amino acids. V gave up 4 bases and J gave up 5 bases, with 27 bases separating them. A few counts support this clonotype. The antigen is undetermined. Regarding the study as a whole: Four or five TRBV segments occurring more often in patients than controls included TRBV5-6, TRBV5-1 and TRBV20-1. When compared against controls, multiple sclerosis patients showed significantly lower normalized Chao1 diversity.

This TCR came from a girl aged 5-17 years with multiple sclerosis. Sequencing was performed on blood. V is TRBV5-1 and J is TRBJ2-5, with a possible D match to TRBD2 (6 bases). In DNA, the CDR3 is TGCGCCAGCAGCCCCCCCCCGGGACTCGGTGCTGGTAGGGAGACCCAGTACTTC. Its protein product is CASSPPPGLGAGRETQYF.